The clone carrying this T cell receptor beta chain rates as medium-sized. The target antigen is unknown. The treatment: roughly 10-day PBMC culture with coronavirus spike peptide pools or control peptides (ViraFEST assay). Around 2 million PBMCs per well were cultured with approximately 10 IU/ml IL-2 and roughly 10 ug/ml peptide pools. The entry originates in a study of vaccination and CD4 T cells after COVID-19. Broader study findings: Spike mono-reactivity held for 304 of 307 vaccine-specific clones in convalescent patients.

The CDR3 sequence is 13 residues long. The germline V gene has CDR1 DFQATT and CDR2 SNEGSKA (reference sequence). The junction had 3 bases not matched to a gene; V was cut back by 7 bases and J by 2 bases. The Oncomine TCR Beta short-read assay generated sequence data from the DNA of cultured CD4+ T cells. TCRdb analysed the PCR reads with MiXCR anew, one entry per CDR3 protein. The repertoire holds 7,500 or so distinct CDR3 sequences, with roughly a fifth as singletons. This sequence joins TRBV20-1 and TRBJ2-3; 10 nucleotides align to TRBD2. Sequenced material: CD4+ T cells from blood, cultured in vitro, taken after SARS-CoV-2 vaccination. The clonotype was recovered from a human donor who had recovered from COVID-19. This chain's CDR3 is CSGTSGITDTQYF. CDR3 DNA: TGCAGTGGGACTAGCGGAATCACAGATACGCAGTATTTT.